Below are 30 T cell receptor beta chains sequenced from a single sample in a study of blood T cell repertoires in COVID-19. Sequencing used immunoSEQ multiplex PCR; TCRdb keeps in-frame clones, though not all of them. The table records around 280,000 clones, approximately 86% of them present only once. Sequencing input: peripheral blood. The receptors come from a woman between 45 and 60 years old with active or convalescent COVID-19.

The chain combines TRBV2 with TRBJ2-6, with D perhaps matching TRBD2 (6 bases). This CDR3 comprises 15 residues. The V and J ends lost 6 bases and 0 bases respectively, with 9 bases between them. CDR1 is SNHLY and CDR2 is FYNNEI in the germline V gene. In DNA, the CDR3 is TGTGCCAGCAGGGACGGGAGCTCTGGGGCCAACGTCCTGACTTTC. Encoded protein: CASRDGSSGANVLTF.

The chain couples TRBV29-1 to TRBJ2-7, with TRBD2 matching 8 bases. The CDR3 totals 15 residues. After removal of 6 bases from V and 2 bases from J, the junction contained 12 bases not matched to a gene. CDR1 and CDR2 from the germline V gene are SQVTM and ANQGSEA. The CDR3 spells CSVAGEAGETYEQYF. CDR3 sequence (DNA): TGCAGCGTCGCTGGGGAAGCGGGAGAAACCTACGAGCAGTACTTC.

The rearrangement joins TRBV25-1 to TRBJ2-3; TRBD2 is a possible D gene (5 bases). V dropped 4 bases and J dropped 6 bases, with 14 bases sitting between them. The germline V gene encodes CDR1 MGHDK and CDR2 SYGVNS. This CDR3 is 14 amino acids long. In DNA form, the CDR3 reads TGTGCCAGCAGTGCTGGAGGCAACCGGGATACGCAGTATTTT. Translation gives CASSAGGNRDTQYF. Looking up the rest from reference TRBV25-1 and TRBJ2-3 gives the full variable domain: EADIYQTPRYLVIGTGKKITLECSQTMGHDKMYWYQQDPGMELHLIHYSYGVNSTEKGDLSSESTVSRIRTEHFPLTLESARPSHTSQYLCASSAGGNRDTQYFGPGTRLTVL.

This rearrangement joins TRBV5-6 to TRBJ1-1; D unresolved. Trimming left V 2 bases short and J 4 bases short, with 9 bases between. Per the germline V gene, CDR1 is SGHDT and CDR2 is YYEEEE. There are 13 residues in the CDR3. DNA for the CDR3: TGTGCCAGCAGCTTTACAGACGGCACTGAAGCTTTCTTT. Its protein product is CASSFTDGTEAFF. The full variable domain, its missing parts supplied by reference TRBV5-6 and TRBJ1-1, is DAGVTQSPTHLIKTRGQQVTLRCSPKSGHDTVSWYQQALGQGPQFIFQYYEEEERQRGNFPDRFSGHQFPNYSSELNVNALLLGDSALYLCASSFTDGTEAFFGQGTRLTVV.

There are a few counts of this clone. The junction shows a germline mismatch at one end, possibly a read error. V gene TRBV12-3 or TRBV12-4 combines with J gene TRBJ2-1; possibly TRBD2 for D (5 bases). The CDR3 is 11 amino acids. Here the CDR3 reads CASSLSGAPLF. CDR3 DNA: TGTGCCAGCAGTTTGAGCGGAGCCCCCCTCTTC.

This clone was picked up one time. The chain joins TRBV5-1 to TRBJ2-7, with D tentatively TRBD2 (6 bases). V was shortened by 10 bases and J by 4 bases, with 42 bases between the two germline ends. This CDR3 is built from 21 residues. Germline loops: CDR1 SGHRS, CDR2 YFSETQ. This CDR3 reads CAAKNQKGTAAGGRARYEQYF. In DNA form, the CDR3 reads TGCGCCGCGAAGAATCAAAAAGGGACTGCCGCCGGAGGTAGGGCAAGGTACGAGCAGTACTTC.

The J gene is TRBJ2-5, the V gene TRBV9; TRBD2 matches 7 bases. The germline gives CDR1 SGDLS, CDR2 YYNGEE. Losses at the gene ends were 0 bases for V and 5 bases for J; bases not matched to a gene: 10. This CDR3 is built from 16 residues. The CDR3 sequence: CASSVVSGAGRETQYF. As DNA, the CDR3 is TGTGCCAGCAGCGTAGTTTCCGGAGCGGGACGGGAGACCCAGTACTTC.

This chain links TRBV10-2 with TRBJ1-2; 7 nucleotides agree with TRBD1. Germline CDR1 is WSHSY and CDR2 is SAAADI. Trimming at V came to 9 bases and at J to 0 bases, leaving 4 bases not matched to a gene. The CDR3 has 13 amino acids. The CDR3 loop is CASRDSANYGYTF. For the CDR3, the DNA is TGCGCCAGTCGGGACAGTGCTAACTATGGCTACACCTTC.

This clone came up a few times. The CDR3 spells CASSTPQGWNYGYTF. The CDR3 DNA reads TGTGCCAGCAGTACCCCACAGGGGTGGAACTATGGCTACACCTTC. The chain is built from TRBV28 and TRBJ1-2, with 7 bases identical to TRBD1. Germline CDR1 is MDHEN and CDR2 is SYDVKM. V lost 5 bases and J lost 2; bases outside the gene matches: 8. There are 15 residues in the CDR3.

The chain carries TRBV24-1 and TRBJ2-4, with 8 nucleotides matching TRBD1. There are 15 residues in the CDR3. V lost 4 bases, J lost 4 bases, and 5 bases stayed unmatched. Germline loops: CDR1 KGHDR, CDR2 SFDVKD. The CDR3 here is CATSETRTGKNIQYF. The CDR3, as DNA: TGTGCCACCAGTGAAACCCGGACAGGGAAAAACATTCAGTACTTC.

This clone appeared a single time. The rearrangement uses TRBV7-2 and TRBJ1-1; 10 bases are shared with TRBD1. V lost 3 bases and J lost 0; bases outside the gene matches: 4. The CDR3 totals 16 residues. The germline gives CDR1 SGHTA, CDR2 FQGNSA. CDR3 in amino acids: CASSFRQGAMNTEAFF. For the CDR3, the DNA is TGTGCCAGCAGCTTTCGACAGGGGGCAATGAACACTGAAGCTTTCTTT.

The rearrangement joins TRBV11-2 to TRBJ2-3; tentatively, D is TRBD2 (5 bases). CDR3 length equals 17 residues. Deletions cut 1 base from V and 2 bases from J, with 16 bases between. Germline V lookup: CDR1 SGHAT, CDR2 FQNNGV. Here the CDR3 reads CASSLGFSSPNTDTQYF. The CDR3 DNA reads TGTGCCAGCAGCTTAGGGTTCTCTAGCCCAAACACAGATACGCAGTATTTT.

This CDR3 is CASSLGGLTYEQYF. The CDR3 DNA reads as TGTGCCAGCAGCTTGGGCGGATTAACCTACGAGCAGTACTTC. The chain carries TRBV5-8 and TRBJ2-7; D ambiguous. The germline V gene encodes CDR1 SGHTS and CDR2 YDEGEE. The CDR3 runs to 14 residues. V lost 0 bases, J lost 2 bases, and 9 bases lay in between.

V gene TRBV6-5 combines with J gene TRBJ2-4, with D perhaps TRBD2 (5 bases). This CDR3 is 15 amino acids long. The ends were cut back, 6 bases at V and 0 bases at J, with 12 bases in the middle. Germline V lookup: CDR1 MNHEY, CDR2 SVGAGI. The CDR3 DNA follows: TGTGCCAGCAGCCCCGGGGTTCTAGCCAAAAACATTCAGTACTTC. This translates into CASSPGVLAKNIQYF.

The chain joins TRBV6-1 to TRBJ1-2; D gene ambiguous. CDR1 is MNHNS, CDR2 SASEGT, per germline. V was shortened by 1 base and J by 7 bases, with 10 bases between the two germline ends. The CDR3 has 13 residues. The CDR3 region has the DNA TGTGCCAGCAGTGAAGTGCTAGGTCTTGGCTACACCTTC. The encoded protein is CASSEVLGLGYTF.

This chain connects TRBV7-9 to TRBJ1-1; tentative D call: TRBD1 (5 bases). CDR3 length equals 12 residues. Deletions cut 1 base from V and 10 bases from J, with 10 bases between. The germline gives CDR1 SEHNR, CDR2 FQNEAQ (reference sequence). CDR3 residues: CASSLETGGAFF. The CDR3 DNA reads TGTGCCAGCAGCTTAGAAACGGGGGGAGCTTTCTTT.

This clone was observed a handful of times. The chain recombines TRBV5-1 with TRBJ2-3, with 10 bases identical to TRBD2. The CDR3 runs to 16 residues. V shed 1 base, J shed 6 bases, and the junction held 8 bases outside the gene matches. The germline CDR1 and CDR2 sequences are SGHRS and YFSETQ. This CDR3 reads CASSLPGLADRDTQYF. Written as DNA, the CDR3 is TGCGCCAGCAGCTTGCCCGGACTAGCGGACCGGGATACGCAGTATTTT.

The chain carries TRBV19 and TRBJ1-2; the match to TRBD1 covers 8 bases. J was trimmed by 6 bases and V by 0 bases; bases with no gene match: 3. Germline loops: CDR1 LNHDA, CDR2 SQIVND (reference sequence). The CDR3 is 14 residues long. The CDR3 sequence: CASSIDRGQDGYTF. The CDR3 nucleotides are TGTGCCAGTAGTATAGATAGGGGACAGGATGGCTACACCTTC. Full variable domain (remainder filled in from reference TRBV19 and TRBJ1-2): DGGITQSPKYLFRKEGQNVTLSCEQNLNHDAMYWYRQDPGQGLRLIYYSQIVNDFQKGDIAEGYSVSREKKESFPLTVTSAQKNPTAFYLCASSIDRGQDGYTFGSGTRLTVV.

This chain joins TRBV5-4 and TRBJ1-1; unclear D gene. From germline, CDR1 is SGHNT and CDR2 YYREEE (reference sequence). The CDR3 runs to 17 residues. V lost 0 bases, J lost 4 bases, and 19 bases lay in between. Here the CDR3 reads CASSLDRVGVGSTEAFF. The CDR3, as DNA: TGTGCCAGCAGCTTGGACCGGGTTGGCGTGGGGAGCACTGAAGCTTTCTTT.

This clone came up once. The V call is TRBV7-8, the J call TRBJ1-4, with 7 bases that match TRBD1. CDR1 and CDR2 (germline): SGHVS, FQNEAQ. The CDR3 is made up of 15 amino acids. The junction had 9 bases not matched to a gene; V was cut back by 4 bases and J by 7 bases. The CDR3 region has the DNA TGTGCCAGCAGCTCAACCGGGACAGCATTTGAAAAACTGTTTTTT. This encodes CASSSTGTAFEKLFF. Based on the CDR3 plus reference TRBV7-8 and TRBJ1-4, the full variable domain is GAGVSQSPRYKVAKRGQDVALRCDPISGHVSLFWYQQALGQGPEFLTYFQNEAQLDKSGLPSDRFFAERPEGSVSTLKIQRTQQEDSAVYLCASSSTGTAFEKLFFGSGTQLSVL.

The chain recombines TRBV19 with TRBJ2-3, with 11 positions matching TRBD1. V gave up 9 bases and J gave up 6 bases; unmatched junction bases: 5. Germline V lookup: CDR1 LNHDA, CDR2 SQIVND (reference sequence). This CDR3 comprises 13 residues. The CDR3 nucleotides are TGTGCCAGCGGGACAGGGGGGTCGGATACGCAGTATTTT. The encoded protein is CASGTGGSDTQYF.

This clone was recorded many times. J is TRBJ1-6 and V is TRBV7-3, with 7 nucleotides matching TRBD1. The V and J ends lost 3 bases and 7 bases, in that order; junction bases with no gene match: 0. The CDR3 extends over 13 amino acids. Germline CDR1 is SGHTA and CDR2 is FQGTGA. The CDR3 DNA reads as TGTGCCAGCAGCTTGGGACAGAATTCACCCCTCCACTTT. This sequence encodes CASSLGQNSPLHF.

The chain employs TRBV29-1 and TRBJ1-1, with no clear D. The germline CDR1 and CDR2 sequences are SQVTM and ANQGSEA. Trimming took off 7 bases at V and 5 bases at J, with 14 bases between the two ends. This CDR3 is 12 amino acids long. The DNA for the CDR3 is TGCAGCGCGGCGAGGAGGGTGACTGAAGCTTTCTTT. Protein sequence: CSAARRVTEAFF.

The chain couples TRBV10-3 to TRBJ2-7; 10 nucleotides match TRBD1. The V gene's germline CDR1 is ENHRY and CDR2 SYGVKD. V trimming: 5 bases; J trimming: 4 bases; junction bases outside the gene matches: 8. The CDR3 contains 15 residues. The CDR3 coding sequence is TGTGCCATCAGTCGGGGGGACAGGGGAGATTACGAGCAGTACTTC. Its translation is CAISRGDRGDYEQYF.

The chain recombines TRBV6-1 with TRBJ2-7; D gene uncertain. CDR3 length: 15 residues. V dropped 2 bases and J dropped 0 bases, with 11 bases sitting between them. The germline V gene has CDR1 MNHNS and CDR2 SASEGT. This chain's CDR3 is CASSEFGGFSYEQYF. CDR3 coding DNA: TGTGCCAGCAGTGAATTTGGCGGATTCTCCTACGAGCAGTACTTC.

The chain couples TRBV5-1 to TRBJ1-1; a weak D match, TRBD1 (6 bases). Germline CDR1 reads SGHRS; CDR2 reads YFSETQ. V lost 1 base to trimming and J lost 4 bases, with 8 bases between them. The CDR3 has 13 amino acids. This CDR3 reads CASSLSRGTEAFF. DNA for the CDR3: TGCGCCAGCAGCTTGAGCAGGGGCACTGAAGCTTTCTTT. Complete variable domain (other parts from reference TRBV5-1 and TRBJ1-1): KAGVTQTPRYLIKTRGQQVTLSCSPISGHRSVSWYQQTPGQGLQFLFEYFSETQRNKGNFPGRFSGRQFSNSRSEMNVSTLELGDSALYLCASSLSRGTEAFFGQGTRLTVV.

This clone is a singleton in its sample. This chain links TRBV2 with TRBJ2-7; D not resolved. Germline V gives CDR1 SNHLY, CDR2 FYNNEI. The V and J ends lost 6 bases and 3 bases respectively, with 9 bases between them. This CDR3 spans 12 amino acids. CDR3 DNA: TGTGCCAGCAGACCCACCGGCTACGAGCAGTACTTC. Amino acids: CASRPTGYEQYF. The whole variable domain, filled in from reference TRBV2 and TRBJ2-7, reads EPEVTQTPSHQVTQMGQEVILRCVPISNHLYFYWYRQILGQKVEFLVSFYNNEISEKSEIFDDQFSVERPDGSNFTLKIRSTKLEDSAMYFCASRPTGYEQYFGPGTRLTVT.

DNA of the CDR3: TGTGCCAGTATCTCGTGGCCGTACACTGAAGCTTTCTTT. Translated: CASISWPYTEAFF. The chain recombines TRBV19 with TRBJ1-1; D is ambiguous. This CDR3 comprises 13 residues. Germline lookup yields CDR1 LNHDA and CDR2 SQIVND (reference sequence). Trimming removed 7 bases at V and 3 bases at J, with 12 bases between.

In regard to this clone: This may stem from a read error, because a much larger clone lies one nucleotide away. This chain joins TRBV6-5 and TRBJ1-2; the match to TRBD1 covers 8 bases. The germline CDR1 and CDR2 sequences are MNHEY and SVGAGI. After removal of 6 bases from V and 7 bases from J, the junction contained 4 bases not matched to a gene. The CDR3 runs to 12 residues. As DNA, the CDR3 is TGTGCCAGCAGGACAGGGGTAGCTGGCTACACCTTC. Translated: CASRTGVAGYTF.

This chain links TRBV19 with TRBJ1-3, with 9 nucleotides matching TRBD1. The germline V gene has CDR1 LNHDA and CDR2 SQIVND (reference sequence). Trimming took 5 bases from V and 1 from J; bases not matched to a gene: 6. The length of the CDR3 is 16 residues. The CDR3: CASSAGQGLSGNTIYF. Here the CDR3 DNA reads TGTGCCAGTAGTGCGGGACAGGGTCTTTCTGGAAACACCATATATTTT. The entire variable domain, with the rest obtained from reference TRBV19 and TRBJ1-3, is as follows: DGGITQSPKYLFRKEGQNVTLSCEQNLNHDAMYWYRQDPGQGLRLIYYSQIVNDFQKGDIAEGYSVSREKKESFPLTVTSAQKNPTAFYLCASSAGQGLSGNTIYFGEGSWLTVV.